This entry lists 17 T cell receptor beta chains sequenced from one sample in a study of identical twins. TCRdb redid the calling of the 5' RACE reads with MiXCR, one entry per CDR3 protein. This sample has some 690,000 distinct CDR3 sequences, with over 20% found just once. The same data also contributed to another study, on T cells expressing NK-cell markers.

The sequenced sample consisted of PBMCs. These receptors originate from a young woman in good health.

The chain joins TRBV20-1 to TRBJ2-1, with 10 nucleotides matching TRBD2. Germline V lookup: CDR1 DFQATT, CDR2 SNEGSKA (reference sequence). The CDR3 covers 17 residues. V shed 3 bases and J 7 bases; nucleotides not matched to a gene: 15. The CDR3 is CSASMASGSSRRNEQFF. As DNA, the CDR3 is TGCAGTGCTAGCATGGCTAGCGGGAGCTCCCGGAGGAATGAGCAGTTCTTC.

The chain employs TRBV2 and TRBJ2-2, with TRBD1 matching over 8 bases. There are 15 residues in the CDR3. V lost 5 bases, J lost 5 bases, and 7 bases stayed unmatched. Germline values: CDR1 SNHLY, CDR2 FYNNEI. Here the CDR3 DNA reads TGTGCCAGCAGTACCGACAGGGGCTGGACCGGGGAGCTGTTTTTT. Translating it yields CASSTDRGWTGELFF.

The chain is built from TRBV12-3 or TRBV12-4 and TRBJ2-2, with a tentative D call TRBD2 (6 bases). The CDR3 contains 14 residues. V lost 7 bases and J 1 base, leaving 10 bases between the germline ends. The CDR3 here is CASNPGENTGELFF. The CDR3 coding sequence is TGTGCCAGCAACCCGGGAGAGAACACCGGGGAGCTGTTTTTT.

The CDR3 bases are TGTGCCATCAGCCCGGGACAACTTAATGAAAAACTGTTTTTT. Encoded protein: CAISPGQLNEKLFF. This sequence joins TRBV10-3 and TRBJ1-4, with D perhaps TRBD1 (6 bases). Trimming took off 6 bases at V and 4 bases at J, with 12 bases between the two ends. Germline CDR1 ENHRY, CDR2 SYGVKD. The CDR3 runs to 14 residues.

The rearrangement uses TRBV6-5 and TRBJ2-5; D is perhaps TRBD1 (6 bases). Germline CDR1 reads MNHEY; CDR2 reads SVGAGI. V lost 2 bases and J lost 2, with 15 bases in between. CDR3 size: 16 residues. CDR3: CASSYGLSQGQETQYF. The CDR3 DNA reads TGTGCCAGCAGTTACGGGCTTAGCCAGGGGCAAGAGACCCAGTACTTC.

The rearrangement uses TRBV20-1 and TRBJ2-3; 8 nucleotides align to TRBD1. V trimming: 3 bases; J trimming: 2 bases; junction bases outside the gene matches: 13. The germline gives CDR1 DFQATT, CDR2 SNEGSKA (reference sequence). This CDR3 spans 17 amino acids. The CDR3 is CSARIRDYRGTTDTQYF. In nucleotides, the CDR3 is TGCAGTGCTAGGATTCGAGATTACAGGGGGACCACAGATACGCAGTATTTT.

The chain joins TRBV7-9 to TRBJ2-1; 9 bases fit TRBD2. From germline, CDR1 is SEHNR and CDR2 FQNEAQ (reference sequence). V dropped 0 bases and J dropped 2; count of bases not matched to a gene: 2. There are 16 residues in the CDR3. The CDR3 DNA follows: TGTGCCAGCAGCTTAGCGCGCGGGGGGGCCTACAATGAGCAGTTCTTC. Protein product: CASSLARGGAYNEQFF.

The chain employs TRBV20-1 and TRBJ2-6; no definite D call. The V end was cut by 3 bases, the J end by 0 bases, with 3 bases between. The CDR3 covers 13 residues. Per the germline V gene, CDR1 is DFQATT and CDR2 is SNEGSKA (reference sequence). The CDR3 loop reads CSARASGANVLTF. CDR3 bases: TGCAGTGCTAGGGCCTCTGGGGCCAACGTCCTGACTTTC.

The chain combines TRBV10-1 with TRBJ2-1, with D unresolved. Germline loops: CDR1 WNHNN, CDR2 SYGVQD (reference sequence). The CDR3 totals 14 residues. Trimming removed 3 bases at V and 0 bases at J, with 6 bases between. For the CDR3, the DNA is TGCGCCAGCAGTGACGTGAGCTCCTACAATGAGCAGTTCTTC. It encodes CASSDVSSYNEQFF.

This clonotype appeared many times. The gene calls are TRBV7-9 and TRBJ1-5; no clear D gene. Germline assignment: CDR1 SEHNR and CDR2 FQNEAQ (reference sequence). The CDR3 totals 15 residues. The ends were cut back, 5 bases at V and 2 bases at J, with 13 bases in the middle. The CDR3 spells CASSQGSTGNQPQHF. The CDR3 nucleotides read TGTGCCAGCAGCCAAGGATCGACCGGCAATCAGCCCCAGCATTTT. The full variable domain, rest sourced from reference TRBV7-9 and TRBJ1-5, is DTGVSQNPRHKITKRGQNVTFRCDPISEHNRLYWYRQTLGQGPEFLTYFQNEAQLEKSRLLSDRFSAERPKGSFSTLEIQRTEQGDSAMYLCASSQGSTGNQPQHFGDGTRLSIL.

This clonotype was seen a single time. This rearrangement joins TRBV5-1 to TRBJ2-2; D is tentatively TRBD1 or TRBD2 (5 bases each). The CDR3 totals 15 residues. The germline CDR1 and CDR2 sequences are SGHRS and YFSETQ. V was shortened by 4 bases and J by 0 bases, with 10 bases between the two germline ends. The CDR3 here is CASSRDHSNTGELFF. In DNA form, the CDR3 reads TGCGCCAGCAGCCGGGACCACTCGAACACCGGGGAGCTGTTTTTT.

This clonotype was seen repeatedly, ten times or more. V and J are TRBV7-4 and TRBJ1-2; D is unclear. Trimming stripped 1 base from V and 7 bases from J, with 7 bases between. The germline gives CDR1 SGHVT, CDR2 SQSDAQ. CDR3 length: 12 amino acids. CDR3 protein: CASSLEPCGYTF. As DNA, the CDR3 is TGTGCCAGCAGCTTAGAACCCTGTGGCTACACCTTC.

This clonotype was seen more than once but under ten times. J is TRBJ2-1 and V is TRBV7-9; D is possibly TRBD1 (5 bases). CDR3 length equals 14 residues. Between the trimmed V and J ends, which lost 2 bases and 15 bases, there was a span of 20 bases. The germline CDR1 and CDR2 sequences are SEHNR and FQNEAQ (reference sequence). CDR3 nucleotides: TGTGCCAGCAGCTTACCAGGGTCCGGAAAGGCTCCGTTCTTC. Encoded protein: CASSLPGSGKAPFF.

The chain uses TRBV18 and TRBJ1-1; D gene unclear. This CDR3 contains 11 residues. V gave up 4 bases and J gave up 5 bases, with 5 bases separating them. CDR1 KGHSH and CDR2 LQKENI come from the germline V gene. The DNA for the CDR3 is TGTGCCAGCTCACGACGAACTGAAGCTTTCTTT. Translated: CASSRRTEAFF.

This clonotype was seen a handful of times. The gene calls are TRBV25-1 and TRBJ2-5, with unresolved D. Deletions cut 2 bases from V and 2 bases from J, with 12 bases between. This CDR3 contains 15 residues. Germline CDR1 MGHDK, CDR2 SYGVNS. The DNA of the CDR3 is TGTGCCAGCAGTGAAGGTGTGCGTCAGCAAGAGACCCAGTACTTC. This translates into CASSEGVRQQETQYF.

The chain uses TRBV7-9 and TRBJ2-7; tentative D call: TRBD1 (6 bases). This CDR3 spans 13 amino acids. V was cut by 5 bases and J by 2 bases, with 10 bases left in between. The germline V gene encodes CDR1 SEHNR and CDR2 FQNEAQ (reference sequence). This chain's CDR3 is CASSTDRPYEQYF. The CDR3 DNA reads as TGTGCCAGCAGCACGGACAGACCCTACGAGCAGTACTTC.

V and J are TRBV20-1 and TRBJ1-4; D is unclear. Germline CDR1 is DFQATT and CDR2 is SNEGSKA (reference sequence). The CDR3 has 12 residues. Trimming took off 3 bases at V and 7 bases at J, with 9 bases between the two ends. The CDR3 bases are TGCAGTGCTAGTATTGGTCGTGAAAAACTGTTTTTT. The encoded protein is CSASIGREKLFF.